Listed here are 15 T cell receptor beta chains from one sample, sequenced in a study of OX40 agonist ivuxolimab in advanced cancers. TCRdb's copy holds only in-frame clones and misses some; the assay was immunoSEQ multiplex PCR. The sample lists fewer than 75,000 clones; approximately 86% were seen once. Sequenced here: CD4+ or CD8+ T cells sorted from blood, sampled in a trial of the OX40 agonist ivuxolimab. The receptors shown here come from an adult with an advanced solid tumor such as melanoma, head and neck, liver or kidney cancer.

The rearrangement links TRBV7-2 to TRBJ2-1; 8 bases map to TRBD2. The germline gives CDR1 SGHTA, CDR2 FQGNSA. This CDR3 spans 14 amino acids. Losses at the gene ends were 6 bases for V and 7 bases for J; bases not matched to a gene: 8. The CDR3 sequence: CASRKAGADNEQFF. CDR3 coding DNA: TGTGCCAGCAGGAAAGCGGGAGCGGATAATGAGCAGTTCTTC.

This chain uses TRBV5-4 with TRBJ2-6; a possible D gene is TRBD2 (5 bases). Germline CDR1 reads SGHNT; CDR2 reads YYREEE (reference sequence). Trimming removed 0 bases from V and 3 bases from J, with 7 bases in between. CDR3 size: 15 residues. Written as DNA, the CDR3 is TGTGCCAGCAGCTTGGCCGGGGTTGGGGCCAACGTCCTGACTTTC. This sequence encodes CASSLAGVGANVLTF.

The V gene is TRBV28, the J gene TRBJ1-2; D is possibly TRBD1 (5 bases). The germline V gene has CDR1 MDHEN and CDR2 SYDVKM. The CDR3 length is 13 residues. Between the trimmed V and J ends, which lost 2 bases and 8 bases, there was a span of 12 bases. CDR3 in DNA: TGTGCCAGCAGTTTAATTCAGGGCGGAGGCTACACCTTC. This encodes CASSLIQGGGYTF.

The chain carries TRBV19 and TRBJ2-5; 7 positions match TRBD1. The V gene end was trimmed by 6 bases and the J gene end by 2 bases; junction bases not matched to a gene: 24. Per germline, CDR1 LNHDA and CDR2 SQIVND (reference sequence). This CDR3 has 20 amino acids. CDR3 residues: CASRLIRIPDRWKDQETQYF. The CDR3 bases are TGTGCCAGTAGACTCATTCGAATCCCGGACAGGTGGAAGGATCAAGAGACCCAGTACTTC. Full variable domain (remainder filled in from reference TRBV19 and TRBJ2-5): DGGITQSPKYLFRKEGQNVTLSCEQNLNHDAMYWYRQDPGQGLRLIYYSQIVNDFQKGDIAEGYSVSREKKESFPLTVTSAQKNPTAFYLCASRLIRIPDRWKDQETQYFGPGTRLLVL.

This clone came up once. Given a far larger clone just one base away, this is likely a sequencing read error. The chain links TRBV5-6 to TRBJ1-5; D is uncertain. Germline values: CDR1 SGHDT, CDR2 YYEEEE. V was shortened by 0 bases and J by 2 bases, with 9 bases between the two germline ends. The CDR3 sequence is 15 residues long. The CDR3: CASSLDSSRNQPQHF. CDR3 coding DNA: TGTGCCAGCAGCTTGGATTCATCTCGCAATCAGCCCCAGCATTTT.

V is TRBV30 and J is TRBJ2-1; 9 bases align to TRBD2. The CDR3 totals 14 residues. J gave up 3 bases and V 0 bases, and 0 bases lay outside the gene matches. Germline CDR1 and CDR2: GTSNPN and SVGIG (reference sequence). CDR3 sequence reads: CAWSVTSGYNEQFF. The CDR3 DNA reads as TGTGCCTGGAGTGTGACTAGCGGCTACAATGAGCAGTTCTTC.

The chain combines TRBV27 with TRBJ2-2; 9 bases agree with TRBD1. V was clipped by 8 bases and J by 7 bases; unmatched bases: 5. The CDR3 has 13 residues. CDR1 MNHEY and CDR2 SMNVEV come from the germline V gene (reference sequence). For the CDR3, the DNA is TGTGCCAGCCGGGGACAGGGTTTCGGGGAGCTGTTTTTT. This gives the protein CASRGQGFGELFF.

The rearrangement uses TRBV5-1 and TRBJ1-1; 9 bases map to TRBD1. CDR1 is SGHRS, CDR2 YFSETQ, per germline. The J segment lost 0 bases and the V segment lost 4 bases, leaving 7 bases of the junction unmatched. There are 16 residues in the CDR3. CDR3 nucleotide sequence: TGCGCCAGCAGCAGGGGACAGGGTGGAATGAACACTGAAGCTTTCTTT. Protein: CASSRGQGGMNTEAFF.

Concerning this clone itself: This same CDR3 is encoded by further DNA sequences in the sample. The rearrangement uses TRBV7-9 and TRBJ2-3; D gene uncertain. Trimming took off 5 bases at V and 2 bases at J, with 2 bases between the two ends. Germline V gives CDR1 SEHNR, CDR2 FQNEAQ (reference sequence). This CDR3 is 11 amino acids long. DNA of the CDR3: TGTGCCAGCAGCCTCACAGATACGCAGTATTTT. It specifies CASSLTDTQYF. Full variable domain (missing parts from reference TRBV7-9 and TRBJ2-3): DTGVSQNPRHKITKRGQNVTFRCDPISEHNRLYWYRQTLGQGPEFLTYFQNEAQLEKSRLLSDRFSAERPKGSFSTLEIQRTEQGDSAMYLCASSLTDTQYFGPGTRLTVL.

The gene calls are TRBV11-1 and TRBJ1-1; D remains ambiguous. The CDR3 runs 12 residues. The germline gives CDR1 SGHAT, CDR2 FQDESV (reference sequence). V was pared by 3 bases and J by 2 bases, with 4 bases between. Here the CDR3 reads CASSFSNTEAFF. DNA for the CDR3: TGTGCCAGCAGCTTCAGTAACACTGAAGCTTTCTTT.

The genes are TRBV7-8 and TRBJ2-7; TRBD2 agrees at 8 bases. Losses at the gene ends were 5 bases for V and 4 bases for J; bases not matched to a gene: 4. Germline values: CDR1 SGHVS, CDR2 FQNEAQ. The CDR3 has 13 amino acids. CDR3 in DNA: TGTGCCAGCAGCAAGGGACTAGAATACGAGCAGTACTTC. Translated, it gives CASSKGLEYEQYF.

DNA of the CDR3: TGTGCCTGGGGCGGATACACTGCGAGAACCATATATTTT. Encoded protein: CAWGGYTARTIYF. The V call is TRBV30, the J call TRBJ1-3; D remains ambiguous. The ends were cut back, 5 bases at V and 10 bases at J, with 18 bases in the middle. Germline V gene sequence: CDR1 GTSNPN, CDR2 SVGIG (reference sequence). The CDR3 spans 13 residues. Variable domain in full (rest from reference TRBV30 and TRBJ1-3): SQTIHQWPATLVQPVGSPLSLECTVEGTSNPNLYWYRQAAGRGLQLLFYSVGIGQISSEVPQNLSASRPQDRQFILSSKKLLLSDSGFYLCAWGGYTARTIYFGEGSWLTVV.

V gene TRBV19 combines with J gene TRBJ2-5; 8 bases match TRBD2. Germline CDR1 LNHDA, CDR2 SQIVND (reference sequence). The CDR3 is 17 amino acids. The V and J ends lost 4 bases and 4 bases, in that order; junction bases with no gene match: 14. CDR3 DNA sequence: TGTGCCAGTAGTACCGTTCGTCGGGAGGGGGTTGGAGAGACCCAGTACTTC. Its translation is CASSTVRREGVGETQYF. The full variable domain, rest sourced from reference TRBV19 and TRBJ2-5, is DGGITQSPKYLFRKEGQNVTLSCEQNLNHDAMYWYRQDPGQGLRLIYYSQIVNDFQKGDIAEGYSVSREKKESFPLTVTSAQKNPTAFYLCASSTVRREGVGETQYFGPGTRLLVL.

This chain joins TRBV7-8 and TRBJ2-3; TRBD2 aligns across 11 bases. The V gene's germline CDR1 is SGHVS and CDR2 FQNEAQ. After removal of 6 bases from V and 2 bases from J, the junction contained 10 bases not matched to a gene. There are 17 residues in the CDR3. The CDR3, as DNA: TGTGCCAGCAGACTAGCGGGAGCCGAACTAAACACAGATACGCAGTATTTT. It yields the protein CASRLAGAELNTDTQYF. The complete variable domain, with remaining parts taken from reference TRBV7-8 and TRBJ2-3, reads GAGVSQSPRYKVAKRGQDVALRCDPISGHVSLFWYQQALGQGPEFLTYFQNEAQLDKSGLPSDRFFAERPEGSVSTLKIQRTQQEDSAVYLCASRLAGAELNTDTQYFGPGTRLTVL.

The rearrangement links TRBV29-1 to TRBJ1-1, with a weak D call TRBD1 (5 bases). The CDR3 length is 13 residues. CDR1 SQVTM and CDR2 ANQGSEA come from the germline V gene. V dropped 3 bases and J dropped 3 bases, with 11 bases sitting between them. The CDR3 is CSVDGQGYTEAFF. The CDR3, as DNA: TGCAGCGTTGACGGGCAGGGTTACACTGAAGCTTTCTTT. Looking up the rest from reference TRBV29-1 and TRBJ1-1 gives the full variable domain: SAVISQKPSRDICQRGTSLTIQCQVDSQVTMMFWYRQQPGQSLTLIATANQGSEATYESGFVIDKFPISRPNLTFSTLTVSNMSPEDSSIYLCSVDGQGYTEAFFGQGTRLTVV.